The 20 T cell receptor beta chains given below trace back to one sample, sequenced in a study of T cell changes during pregnancy in multiple sclerosis. Libraries were prepared by immunoSEQ multiplex PCR; TCRdb keeps only in-frame clonotypes and omits some of them. The sample records 35,000 to 45,000 clones, around nine tenths being singletons. This material consisted of CD4+ T cells from peripheral blood mononuclear cells, taken in the first trimester of pregnancy. All receptors come from a female donor in good health, enrolled as a control in a pregnancy study.

The chain carries TRBV9 and TRBJ1-2; D is uncertain. This CDR3 region has 15 residues. Germline CDR1 is SGDLS and CDR2 is YYNGEE. With 4 bases removed from V and 0 bases from J, the gap between germline ends came to 13 bases. In DNA form, the CDR3 reads TGTGCCAGCAGCCCCCGAAACGGAGCTAACTATGGCTACACCTTC. Its protein is CASSPRNGANYGYTF.

V is TRBV5-6 and J is TRBJ1-1; TRBD1 might be the D (5 bases). Per germline, CDR1 SGHDT and CDR2 YYEEEE. Trimming took 1 base from V and 8 from J, leaving 6 bases between them. This CDR3 is 11 amino acids long. In DNA form, the CDR3 reads TGTGCCAGCAGCTTGAGGGGAGAAGCTTTCTTT. Its translation is CASSLRGEAFF.

The rearrangement links TRBV6-6 to TRBJ1-1, with a weak D call TRBD1 (5 bases). Germline V gives CDR1 MNHNY, CDR2 SVGAGI (reference sequence). CDR3 length: 14 amino acids. Trimming left V 6 bases short and J 1 base short, with 12 bases between. The DNA of the CDR3 is TGTGCCAGCAGCGACAGTGGGGCGAACACTGAAGCTTTCTTT. Its protein is CASSDSGANTEAFF.

The gene calls are TRBV4-3 and TRBJ1-5, with TRBD1 matching 8 bases. Germline V gene data show CDR1 as LGHNA and CDR2 as YSLEER. V dropped 0 bases and J dropped 7; count of bases not matched to a gene: 2. The CDR3 runs to 14 residues. DNA of the CDR3: TGCGCCAGCAGCCAAGACAGGGGGCTCCAGCCCCAGCATTTT. Its protein product is CASSQDRGLQPQHF.

The chain has TRBV19 and TRBJ1-1; a weak D match, TRBD1 (6 bases). Trimming cost V 9 bases and J 0 bases, with 14 bases left between them. The CDR3 covers 14 residues. Germline CDR1 and CDR2: LNHDA and SQIVND (reference sequence). The CDR3 DNA is TGTGCCAGCCGGGACACCAGGCTGAACACTGAAGCTTTCTTT. Its protein is CASRDTRLNTEAFF.

J is TRBJ2-5 and V is TRBV5-1; D might be TRBD1 (6 bases). Trimming cost V 3 bases and J 1 base, with 10 bases left between them. Germline assignment: CDR1 SGHRS and CDR2 YFSETQ. The CDR3 loop spans 14 amino acids. CDR3 in DNA: TGCGCCAGCAGCTCGGCAGGGGTCCAAGAGACCCAGTACTTC. It yields the protein CASSSAGVQETQYF.

J is TRBJ2-7 and V is TRBV28; D is uncertain. In germline, CDR1 is MDHEN, CDR2 SYDVKM. The CDR3 length is 13 residues. Trimming removed 5 bases from V and 5 bases from J, with 13 bases in between. The CDR3 nucleotides read TGTGCCAGCAGTCCTTTACAGAGACACGAGCAGTACTTC. Its protein is CASSPLQRHEQYF.

V and J are TRBV21-1 and TRBJ2-1; TRBD1 is the table's D call, not checked against the DNA. TRBV21-1 is noted as a pseudogene. The CDR3 loop spans 13 amino acids. The CDR3 nucleotides read TGTGCCATCCGGGACAGGGCGTACAATGAGCAGTTCTTC. Translated, it gives CAIRDRAYNEQFF.

V usage is TRBV5-1 and J usage is TRBJ1-2, with a weak D call TRBD1 (5 bases). This CDR3 spans 14 amino acids. From germline, CDR1 is SGHRS and CDR2 YFSETQ. V was cut by 0 bases and J by 6 bases, with 12 bases left in between. Here the CDR3 reads CASSLELTAHGYTF. In DNA form, the CDR3 reads TGCGCCAGCAGCTTGGAGTTGACAGCCCATGGCTACACCTTC.

The V gene is TRBV5-1, the J gene TRBJ1-4, with unresolved D. Deletions cut 4 bases from V and 5 bases from J, with 9 bases between. The germline V gene encodes CDR1 SGHRS and CDR2 YFSETQ. This CDR3 has 13 residues. CDR3 nucleotide sequence: TGCGCCAGCAGCGAGTCCAAGAATGAAAAACTGTTTTTT. Encoded protein: CASSESKNEKLFF.

The chain is built from TRBV7-2 and TRBJ2-3; TRBD1 aligns across 9 bases. The CDR3 length is 17 residues. Per germline, CDR1 SGHTA and CDR2 FQGNSA. With V trimmed by 6 bases and J by 5 bases, 15 bases remained unmatched. The CDR3 DNA sequence: TGTGCCAGCAGACCGGGACAGGGATTATCCTCAGTAGATACGCAGTATTTT. Translation: CASRPGQGLSSVDTQYF.

CDR3 in amino acids: CASSPDGSKNTIYF. The DNA for the CDR3 is TGCGCCAGCAGCCCCGATGGCAGTAAGAACACCATATATTTT. The chain joins TRBV5-1 to TRBJ1-3; D is unresolved. From germline, CDR1 is SGHRS and CDR2 YFSETQ. This CDR3 is 14 amino acids long. V lost 4 bases to trimming and J lost 7 bases, with 15 bases between them.

This chain joins TRBV7-2 and TRBJ2-7; D possibly corresponds to TRBD1 (6 bases). CDR3 length: 14 amino acids. Trimming pared 1 base from V and 6 bases from J, leaving 13 bases between. Germline CDR1 reads SGHTA; CDR2 reads FQGNSA. CDR3 nucleotide sequence: TGTGCCAGCAGCTTAGTCGTCAGGGGCGGCGAGCAGTACTTC. This translates into CASSLVVRGGEQYF.

The chain joins TRBV5-4 to TRBJ1-1; the D is unclear. From germline, CDR1 is SGHNT and CDR2 YYREEE (reference sequence). Deletions cut 4 bases from V and 1 base from J, with 17 bases between. The CDR3 runs to 16 residues. Here the CDR3 reads CASSPKAVRPNTEAFF. Here the CDR3 DNA reads TGTGCCAGCAGCCCAAAGGCTGTCAGGCCGAACACTGAAGCTTTCTTT.

The chain has TRBV10-3 and TRBJ2-7, with D possibly TRBD1 on 6 matching bases. CDR3 length: 14 residues. The V end was cut by 10 bases, the J end by 1 base, with 17 bases between. Germline V gene lookup returns CDR1 ENHRY and CDR2 SYGVKD. The CDR3 DNA sequence: TGTGCCACCAGGGGCGTTTACGCTTCCTACGAGCAGTACTTC. It translates to CATRGVYASYEQYF.

The chain joins TRBV18 to TRBJ1-2, with TRBD1 identical over 7 bases. V was pared by 4 bases and J by 6 bases, with 8 bases of the junction left unmatched. This CDR3 has 14 amino acids. The germline gives CDR1 KGHSH, CDR2 LQKENI. Here the CDR3 reads CASSQRLTGNGYTF. CDR3 DNA sequence: TGTGCCAGCTCACAACGGCTGACAGGGAATGGCTACACCTTC.

The chain links TRBV2 to TRBJ2-5, with a possible D match to TRBD1 (5 bases). This CDR3 region has 14 residues. V lost 6 bases, J lost 5 bases, and 16 bases lay in between. Germline values: CDR1 SNHLY, CDR2 FYNNEI. Here the CDR3 DNA reads TGTGCCAGCAGAGACGTAGGGGCCGGGGAGACCCAGTACTTC. This codes for CASRDVGAGETQYF.

This rearrangement joins TRBV18 to TRBJ1-1, with D perhaps matching TRBD1 (6 bases). CDR1 is KGHSH, CDR2 LQKENI, per germline. The CDR3 runs 14 residues. V lost 6 bases and J lost 6, with 17 bases in between. DNA of the CDR3: TGTGCCAGCTCGCGGCGGCAGGGGATATCTGAAGCTTTCTTT. This translates into CASSRRQGISEAFF.

The chain is built from TRBV2 and TRBJ1-1, with D possibly TRBD1 on 6 matching bases. This CDR3 comprises 13 residues. With 4 bases removed from V and 1 base from J, the gap between germline ends came to 7 bases. Germline assignment: CDR1 SNHLY and CDR2 FYNNEI. CDR3 DNA: TGTGCCAGCAGTGGGGACACGAACACTGAAGCTTTCTTT. This encodes CASSGDTNTEAFF.

The chain uses TRBV30 and TRBJ2-7; TRBD1 matches 11 bases. Germline V gene sequence: CDR1 GTSNPN, CDR2 SVGIG (reference sequence). V was clipped by 6 bases and J by 7 bases; unmatched bases: 8. The CDR3 is 13 amino acids. Here the CDR3 reads CACPGQGVFEQYF. For the CDR3, the DNA is TGTGCCTGCCCGGGACAGGGGGTCTTTGAGCAGTACTTC.